The entry below gives a single T cell receptor beta chain sequence along with its context. The target antigen is unknown. The sample is drawn from a study of beta chain features in type 1 diabetes. General study findings and limits: Shorter templates might be favored by PCR, and equally so in patients and in controls. The question left open here concerned HLA type influencing TCRB rearrangement. All four CD4+ subsets from Type 1 diabetes patients carried moderately but significantly shorter TCRB CDR3s. Researchers reported that naive, central memory and Treg TCRB repertoires appeared more similar in patients than in healthy donors.

Trimming removed 0 bases from V and 6 bases from J; junction bases left unmatched: 10. Germline V gene data show CDR1 as SGHRS and CDR2 as YFSETQ. The CDR3 has 19 amino acids. Sorting with CD45RO/CCR7/CD25/CD127/CD95/CD27 yielded naive, central memory, regulatory and stem-like memory CD4+ cells. The authors reverse transcribed all of the isolated RNA, so sequencing captured expressed TCRB transcripts. The repertoire was sequenced with immunoSEQ multiplex PCR; TCRdb's copy has only in-frame clones and lacks some. Here the sample spans around 30,000 clones, approximately 64% being singletons. The rearrangement links TRBV5-1 to TRBJ2-2, with 14 bases that match TRBD2. The sequenced sample was Tregs from blood. The receptor was isolated from a woman aged 30 to 39 with type 1 diabetes. The CDR3 nucleotides read TGCGCCAGCAGCTTGGCCGGGGGACTAGCGGGAGTGGGTGCCGGGGAGCTGTTTTTT. It specifies CASSLAGGLAGVGAGELFF.